The 25 T cell receptor beta chains below were found in one sample sequenced in a study of blood T cells in healthy people across ages. It was with a sample-barcoded 5' primer and a J-beta primer mix that a second PCR of roughly 7 to 12 cycles was run. TCRdb used MiXCR to reprocess the 5' RACE reads, holding one entry per CDR3 protein. The data show approximately 700,000 distinct CDR3 sequences, with about 32% seen just once and 15% held by the top ten. Sequencing used blood. These receptors were collected from a woman older than 75 in good health.

This clonotype was observed many times. V is TRBV7-9 and J is TRBJ1-5; D may be TRBD1 (5 bases). The CDR3 runs 13 residues. Trimming left V 6 bases short and J 6 bases short, with 12 bases between. CDR1 and CDR2 from the germline V gene are SEHNR and FQNEAQ (reference sequence). CDR3 nucleotides: TGTGCCAGCAGTCGGACATCGGGTCAGCCCCAGCATTTT. Encoded protein: CASSRTSGQPQHF.

This clonotype was seen at least ten times. The chain couples TRBV2 to TRBJ2-6, with a tentative D call TRBD1 (6 bases). Germline assignment: CDR1 SNHLY and CDR2 FYNNEI. CDR3 size: 17 residues. Trimming shortened V by 4 bases and J by 0 bases, and 13 bases separated the two germline ends. The CDR3 DNA sequence: TGTGCCAGCAGTGGGACAGAGTTCTCCTCTGGGGCCAACGTCCTGACTTTC. Its translation is CASSGTEFSSGANVLTF.

This clonotype was counted only a few times. J is TRBJ2-7 and V is TRBV5-1; D might be TRBD2 (6 bases). The CDR3 runs to 14 residues. Germline values: CDR1 SGHRS, CDR2 YFSETQ. Trimming pared 4 bases from V and 2 bases from J, leaving 13 bases between. Here the CDR3 reads CASSAGTLTYEQYF. The CDR3 DNA reads TGCGCCAGCAGCGCAGGGACTTTAACCTACGAGCAGTACTTC.

The chain couples TRBV29-1 to TRBJ2-5; D remains unclear. V was cut by 3 bases and J by 2 bases, with 7 bases left in between. Per the germline V gene, CDR1 is SQVTM and CDR2 is ANQGSEA. The CDR3 has 12 residues. The CDR3 DNA reads TGCAGCGTTGATTTCCAGCAAGAGACCCAGTACTTC. This gives the protein CSVDFQQETQYF.

This clonotype has at least ten counts. The chain uses TRBV9 and TRBJ2-7, with D possibly TRBD2 on 5 matching bases. Germline lookup yields CDR1 SGDLS and CDR2 YYNGEE. Trimming removed 0 bases at V and 6 bases at J, with 13 bases between. The CDR3 contains 14 residues. CDR3 amino acids: CASSVGTLYTEQYF. Here the CDR3 DNA reads TGTGCCAGCAGCGTAGGGACTTTATATACCGAGCAGTACTTC.

A few counts support this clonotype. The chain recombines TRBV10-3 with TRBJ1-3; D perhaps matches TRBD1 (6 bases). The CDR3 totals 15 residues. The V gene lost 11 bases and the J gene lost 2 bases, with 19 bases spanning the gap. Per the germline V gene, CDR1 is ENHRY and CDR2 is SYGVKD. The CDR3 region has the DNA TGTGCCGCCCAAAGGGAGGGACAAGCTGGAAACACCATATATTTT. Translating gives CAAQREGQAGNTIYF.

This clonotype was detected ten times or more. The gene calls are TRBV28 and TRBJ2-5; D possibly corresponds to TRBD2 (6 bases). Looked up from germline, CDR1 is MDHEN and CDR2 is SYDVKM. V shed 8 bases and J shed 5 bases, with 15 bases lying between them. This CDR3 comprises 13 residues. This CDR3 reads CASARGRRETQYF. The CDR3 region has the DNA TGTGCCAGCGCCCGGGGGAGGCGGGAGACCCAGTACTTC.

This clonotype was observed many times. V and J are TRBV29-1 and TRBJ2-7, with 8 bases identical to TRBD2. The CDR3 loop spans 13 amino acids. The germline V gene has CDR1 SQVTM and CDR2 ANQGSEA. J was trimmed by 9 bases and V by 3 bases; bases with no gene match: 10. The CDR3 DNA sequence: TGCAGCGTTGAGCCAGTCGTCAGCGGGGGGCAGTACTTC. Translation: CSVEPVVSGGQYF.

This clonotype appeared a single time. This chain uses TRBV5-3 with TRBJ1-5; D unresolved. TRBV5-3 carries the ORF label, with uncertain function. The CDR3 totals 17 residues. The V gene lost 4 bases and the J gene lost 5 bases, with 22 bases spanning the gap. CDR3 DNA sequence: TGTGCCAGAAGCAACGTACATACGGTGACGGAGGATCAGCCCCAGCATTTT. Its protein product is CARSNVHTVTEDQPQHF.

The rearrangement uses TRBV7-3 and TRBJ2-7, with D maybe TRBD2 (5 bases). The J call may be in error: the DNA end matches TRBJ2-5 better. This CDR3 comprises 14 residues. Germline loops: CDR1 SGHTA, CDR2 FQGTGA. This CDR3 is CASSLSSSGETQYF. In DNA, the CDR3 is TGTGCCAGCAGCTTAAGTTCTTCGGGGGAGACCCAGTACTTC.

Ten or more counts support this clonotype. The chain is built from TRBV3-1 and TRBJ2-7; no clear D gene. This CDR3 region has 15 residues. The V end lost 1 base, the J end lost 0 bases, and 10 bases lay between the germline ends. Germline lookup yields CDR1 LGHDT and CDR2 YNNKEL (reference sequence). The CDR3 protein is CASSQAPESSYEQYF. CDR3 bases: TGTGCCAGCAGCCAAGCCCCCGAAAGCTCCTACGAGCAGTACTTC.

This clonotype occurred many times. The chain links TRBV4-2 to TRBJ1-2; tentative D call: TRBD1 (5 bases). Germline V lookup: CDR1 LGHNA, CDR2 YNFKEQ. The V and J ends lost 0 bases and 8 bases respectively, with 13 bases between them. This CDR3 contains 14 residues. The CDR3 sequence: CASSQDRGVGGYTF. The CDR3 DNA is TGTGCCAGCAGCCAAGATCGGGGGGTAGGAGGCTACACCTTC.

Remarks on this clonotype: A much larger clone lies a single base off, so this may be a read error. The chain links TRBV24-1 to TRBJ2-5, with D possibly being TRBD2 (7 bases). The CDR3 covers 15 residues. Per germline, CDR1 KGHDR and CDR2 SFDVKD. CDR3 loop: CVTSDGGRGQETQYF. The CDR3 coding sequence is TGTGTCACCAGTGACGGAGGGAGGGGGCAAGAGACCCAGTACTTC.

This clonotype was recorded many times. V and J are TRBV20-1 and TRBJ2-5; the D gene is possibly TRBD1 (6 bases). The CDR3 length is 12 residues. V was cut by 5 bases and J by 2 bases, with 9 bases left in between. Germline V CDR1 and CDR2: DFQATT, SNEGSKA (reference sequence). CDR3 DNA: TGCAGTGCTGAGGACAGACAAGAGACCCAGTACTTC. Encoded protein: CSAEDRQETQYF.

There are many counts of this clonotype. J is TRBJ1-1 and V is TRBV5-1; 8 nucleotides agree with TRBD1. Germline V gene lookup returns CDR1 SGHRS and CDR2 YFSETQ. CDR3 length equals 16 residues. Trimming at V came to 7 bases and at J to 1 base, leaving 12 bases not matched to a gene. The CDR3 reads CASARETGASNTEAFF. The CDR3 nucleotides read TGCGCCAGCGCCAGGGAGACAGGGGCATCGAACACTGAAGCTTTCTTT.

A word on this clonotype: Possible read error: a much larger clone is one base away. The chain has TRBV3-1 and TRBJ2-5, with TRBD2 identical over 7 bases. The DNA end is a closer match to TRBJ2-7, so the J assignment may be wrong. Germline V CDR1 and CDR2: LGHDT, YNNKEL (reference sequence). CDR3 length equals 13 residues. The CDR3 DNA reads TGTGCCTGCTCGCGGGGGAGAGAGAGCGAGCAGTACTTC. Its translation is CACSRGRESEQYF.

This clonotype was recorded at least ten times. J is TRBJ2-1 and V is TRBV20-1, with 11 bases matching TRBD2. The CDR3 spans 15 residues. Germline V gene sequence: CDR1 DFQATT, CDR2 SNEGSKA (reference sequence). V trimming: 0 bases; J trimming: 8 bases; junction bases outside the gene matches: 6. The CDR3 coding sequence is TGCAGTGCTAGAGATCTTAGCGGGGGGGCCTATGAGCAGTTCTTC. Its protein product is CSARDLSGGAYEQFF.

Details on this clonotype: One end of the junction fails to match germline, which may point to a read error. The chain couples TRBV25-1 to TRBJ2-7; D unclear. The last part of the DNA fits TRBJ2-5 better; the J call may be wrong. Germline CDR1 is MGHDK and CDR2 is SYGVNS. The CDR3 contains 16 residues. The CDR3: CASSEFSGQRQGTQYF. In DNA form, the CDR3 reads TGTGCCAGCAGTGAATTTTCGGGTCAGAGACAAGGGACCCAGTACTTC.

The chain uses TRBV12-3 or TRBV12-4 and TRBJ2-3; D gene unclear. V was cut by 1 base and J by 13 bases, with 12 bases left in between. The CDR3 loop spans 12 amino acids. For the CDR3, the DNA is TGTGCCAGCAGTTTAGGGTCAGATGTGGAGTATTTT. It is translated as CASSLGSDVEYF.

The rearrangement links TRBV29-1 to TRBJ2-5, with D unresolved. The CDR3 extends over 10 amino acids. Trimming took 8 bases from V and 5 from J, leaving 9 bases between them. CDR1 is SQVTM, CDR2 ANQGSEA, per germline. The CDR3 DNA follows: TGCAGCACGGGTGCGGAGACCCAGTACTTC. Its translation is CSTGAETQYF.

Comment on this clonotype: This may come from a read error, since a much larger clone is one base off. V and J are TRBV7-8 and TRBJ1-6; maybe TRBD1 (6 bases). Germline V gene data show CDR1 as SGHVS and CDR2 as FQNEAQ. The CDR3 sequence is 13 residues long. With 5 bases removed from V and 9 bases from J, the gap between germline ends came to 11 bases. The CDR3 sequence is CASSLQGSSPLHF. In DNA, the CDR3 is TGTGCCAGCAGCCTACAGGGTAGTTCACCCCTCCACTTT. Variable domain in full (rest from reference TRBV7-8 and TRBJ1-6): GAGVSQSPRYKVAKRGQDVALRCDPISGHVSLFWYQQALGQGPEFLTYFQNEAQLDKSGLPSDRFFAERPEGSVSTLKIQRTQQEDSAVYLCASSLQGSSPLHFGNGTRLTVT.

This clonotype occurred many times. The genes are TRBV29-1 and TRBJ1-2, with 7 bases that match TRBD1. The CDR3 extends over 15 amino acids. The V gene end was trimmed by 3 bases and the J gene end by 3 bases; junction bases not matched to a gene: 10. CDR1 and CDR2 from the germline V gene are SQVTM and ANQGSEA. As DNA, the CDR3 is TGCAGCGTTGAGGAACAGGGGTCGAGGGACTATGGCTACACCTTC. Translated, it gives CSVEEQGSRDYGYTF.

This clonotype was counted ten times or more. The gene calls are TRBV20-1 and TRBJ2-1, with 9 nucleotides matching TRBD2. V dropped 6 bases and J dropped 5; count of bases not matched to a gene: 11. The germline CDR1 and CDR2 sequences are DFQATT and SNEGSKA (reference sequence). The CDR3 loop spans 15 amino acids. The CDR3 sequence: CSALEAGGVNNEQFF. CDR3 in DNA: TGCAGTGCCCTCGAAGCGGGGGGCGTAAACAATGAGCAGTTCTTC.

The rearrangement uses TRBV20-1 and TRBJ2-7, with D hard to call. Trimming took 6 bases from V and 3 from J, leaving 18 bases between them. Germline CDR1 DFQATT, CDR2 SNEGSKA (reference sequence). CDR3 length: 14 amino acids. This chain's CDR3 is CSATPTTNSYEQYF. The CDR3 DNA is TGCAGTGCCACCCCAACTACAAACAGCTACGAGCAGTACTTC.

The V call is TRBV20-1, the J call TRBJ1-5; 7 bases agree with TRBD1. The CDR3 totals 13 residues. CDR1 and CDR2 from the germline V gene are DFQATT and SNEGSKA (reference sequence). V was pared by 3 bases and J by 4 bases, with 3 bases of the junction left unmatched. The CDR3 sequence is CSASVTGNQPQHF. CDR3 sequence (DNA): TGCAGTGCTAGTGTGACAGGGAATCAGCCCCAGCATTTT.